This T cell receptor (beta chain) was sequenced during a study of CXCR3-negative and CXCR3-positive naive CD8 T cells. The study, taken as a whole, reports: Greater hydrophobicity was found in TRB CDR3s of CXCR3-positive naive cells than of CXCR3-negative naive cells.

UMI labels and 5' RACE were used to prepare the TRB cDNA libraries. TCRdb reanalyzed the 5' RACE reads, giving one entry per CDR3 protein sequence and no DNA. Here the sample table reports about 89,000 distinct CDR3 sequences. The CDR3 sequence is 15 residues long. From germline, CDR1 is LGHNA and CDR2 YSLEER. Comment on this clonotype: The antigen remains undetermined.

Sequencing was performed on naive CXCR3+ CD8+ T cells from blood. Subset reported: CD45RO-CCR7+CD27+CD95- naive CD8+ T cells expressing CXCR3 (TNR3+). This clonotype was obtained from a human donor in good health. Some clones in this sample may be carry-over from other donors' samples. This sequence joins TRBV4-3 and TRBJ2-1; TCRdb picks TRBD2, but there is no DNA to check that call. Here the CDR3 reads CASSPGGGLENEQFF.